The TCR beta chain under discussion was sequenced for a study of blood T cell repertoires in COVID-19. About the research overall: COVID-19 samples, acute and convalescent, were from the United States, Italy and Spain. T cells, B-cell-depleted T cells, or PBMCs provided the cDNA or gDNA that served as material.

Original data processing: Amplifying reference gene primers gave estimates of nucleated cell counts. Profiled with immunoSEQ multiplex PCR; TCRdb holds only in-frame clones, not every one. For V, J and clone size, that table is used; D and trimming come from the DNA. The sample has 65,000 to 75,000 clones; 86% are singletons. Germline loops: CDR1 LGHNA, CDR2 YSLEER. V lost 4 bases and J lost 4, with 15 bases in between. The CDR3 is 15 amino acids. Sequenced input: peripheral blood. The receptor was isolated from a man aged 45-65 years with active COVID-19. The V call is TRBV4-3, the J call TRBJ2-3; D perhaps matches TRBD2 (6 bases). Written as DNA, the CDR3 is TGCGCCAGCAGCCCGACTAGAGGAGCCTCAGATACGCAGTATTTT. Protein product: CASSPTRGASDTQYF.